The rows below give T cell receptor beta chains drawn from one sample of a study of CD39 and CD103 CD8 tumor-infiltrating T cells. Sequenced by immunoSEQ multiplex PCR; TCRdb stores in-frame clones only, minus some. The table lists thousands of clones, around three fifths of them singletons, with more than 55% in the top ten. Specimen: CD8+ T cells sorted from blood. The receptor source for this set is a human donor with head and neck squamous cell carcinoma. Both conserved end residues are part of each CDR3. The D gene is left open where the match is weak. Clone size is given for some rows only: seen once, a few or many times, or a class if the clone is expanded.

V gene	J gene	D gene	clone size	CDR3 protein	CDR3 DNA
TRBV7-8	TRBJ1-1	NA	few	CASSWEGLTEAFF	TGTGCCAGCAGCTGGGAGGGGTTGACTGAAGCTTTCTTT
TRBV11-3	TRBJ2-1	NA	NA	CASSIGGAYNEQFF	TGTGCCAGCAGCATTGGCGGGGCCTACAATGAGCAGTTCTTC
TRBV4-3	TRBJ2-5	NA	NA	CASSQDSFRGSPKETQYF	TGCGCCAGCAGCCAGGACTCGTTTCGGGGCTCTCCAAAAGAGACCCAGTACTTC
TRBV2	TRBJ2-1	TRBD2	once	CARREGLNEQFF	TGTGCCAGGAGGGAGGGATTGAATGAGCAGTTCTTC
TRBV30	TRBJ1-1	NA	NA	CAWSVHGGTEAFF	TGTGCCTGGAGTGTACACGGAGGCACTGAAGCTTTCTTT
TRBV27	TRBJ1-2	TRBD1	NA	CASSTGDTRGYTF	TGTGCCAGCAGTACAGGGGACACCCGGGGCTACACCTTC
TRBV4-3	TRBJ2-2	NA	NA	CASSLGTSTGELFF	TGCGCCAGCAGCCTTGGGACTTCTACCGGGGAGCTGTTTTTT
TRBV28	TRBJ2-7	NA	NA	CASSLTGPYEQYF	TGTGCCAGCAGTTTAACCGGGCCCTACGAGCAGTACTTC
TRBV9	TRBJ2-2	TRBD1	NA	CASSVVGQGGGELFF	TGTGCCAGCAGCGTAGTGGGACAGGGCGGCGGGGAGCTGTTTTTT
TRBV7-9	TRBJ2-2	NA	NA	CASSPPVALRELFF	TGTGCCAGCAGCCCACCCGTTGCCCTTAGGGAGCTGTTTTTT
TRBV30	TRBJ2-5	TRBD2	NA	CTASGSLSSVETQYF	TGCACGGCTAGCGGGTCCCTATCATCAGTGGAGACCCAGTACTTC
TRBV7-9	TRBJ1-1	NA	NA	CASSDPGGWNTEAFF	TGTGCCAGCAGCGATCCCGGCGGATGGAACACTGAAGCTTTCTTT
TRBV29-1	TRBJ2-1	NA	NA	CSVLGQDYYNEQFF	TGCAGCGTCCTCGGACAGGACTACTACAATGAGCAGTTCTTC
TRBV28	TRBJ2-4	NA	few	CASSSSDYLAKNIQYF	TGTGCCAGCAGTTCGTCTGATTACCTAGCCAAAAACATTCAGTACTTC
TRBV4-1	TRBJ2-5	TRBD1	NA	CASSSWTGQETQYF	TGCGCCAGCAGCTCCTGGACAGGGCAAGAGACCCAGTACTTC
TRBV11-3	TRBJ2-5	NA	NA	CASSFQGNWETQYF	TGTGCCAGCAGCTTCCAGGGGAACTGGGAGACCCAGTACTTC
TRBV11-2	TRBJ2-7	NA	NA	CASSLVEWGVHEQYF	TGTGCCAGCAGCTTAGTTGAGTGGGGGGTCCACGAGCAGTACTTC
TRBV28	TRBJ2-7	NA	NA	CASSLWNGKNEQYF	TGTGCCAGCAGTTTATGGAATGGTAAGAACGAGCAGTACTTC
TRBV27	TRBJ1-1	NA	NA	CASSLGGGNTEAFF	TGTGCCAGCAGTTTAGGAGGAGGGAACACTGAAGCTTTCTTT
TRBV11-2	TRBJ2-7	NA	NA	CASSLGQIYYEQYF	TGTGCCAGCAGCTTAGGACAGATTTACTACGAGCAGTACTTC
TRBV4-3	TRBJ1-1	NA	NA	CASSQDLTSSEAFF	TGCGCCAGCAGCCAAGATTTGACCTCATCTGAAGCTTTCTTT
TRBV4-1	TRBJ2-1	TRBD1	NA	CASSPRTGGFNEQFF	TGCGCCAGCTCCCCAAGAACAGGGGGATTCAATGAGCAGTTCTTC
TRBV19	TRBJ2-7	NA	NA	CASSTGGQLMSSYEQYF	TGTGCCAGTAGTACGGGCGGACAGTTAATGAGCTCCTACGAGCAGTACTTC
TRBV27	TRBJ2-3	NA	NA	CASSLAIVSESTDTQYF	TGTGCCAGCAGTTTAGCGATCGTTTCGGAGAGCACAGATACGCAGTATTTT
TRBV29-1	TRBJ1-1	NA	NA	CSVSPGRPGEEAFF	TGCAGCGTCTCCCCGGGACGGCCGGGGGAAGAAGCTTTCTTT
TRBV10-3	TRBJ1-1	NA	NA	CATEVLMNTEAFF	TGTGCCACGGAGGTGCTCATGAACACTGAAGCTTTCTTT
TRBV5-4	TRBJ2-1	TRBD1	NA	CASSLRQGDNEQFF	TGTGCCAGCAGCTTGCGGCAGGGGGACAATGAGCAGTTCTTC
TRBV27	TRBJ2-3	TRBD2	NA	CASSNGLAGVDTQYF	TGTGCCAGCAGTAACGGACTAGCGGGAGTAGATACGCAGTATTTT
TRBV4-3	TRBJ2-7	NA	once	CASSPSKIDSYEQYF	TGCGCCAGCAGCCCTTCTAAAATCGACAGCTACGAGCAGTACTTC
TRBV9	TRBJ1-1	NA	NA	CASSVGDTEAFF	TGTGCCAGCAGCGTCGGGGATACTGAAGCTTTCTTT
TRBV19	TRBJ2-7	TRBD2	NA	CASSSSAGATYEQYF	TGTGCCAGTAGTAGCTCAGCGGGAGCAACCTACGAGCAGTACTTC
TRBV9	TRBJ2-2	NA	NA	CASSEIPGELFF	TGTGCCAGCAGTGAAATACCCGGGGAGCTGTTTTTT
TRBV2	TRBJ1-1	NA	NA	CASSELGVQAFF	TGTGCCAGCAGTGAGCTAGGGGTCCAAGCTTTCTTT
TRBV5-6	TRBJ2-3	NA	NA	CASSLSGATDTQYF	TGTGCCAGCAGCTTGAGCGGAGCCACAGATACGCAGTATTTT
TRBV29-1	TRBJ2-1	NA	NA	CSVEGRGEQFF	TGCAGCGTTGAGGGACGGGGTGAGCAGTTCTTC
TRBV6-1	TRBJ2-1	NA	NA	CASSEGLNNEQFF	TGTGCCAGCAGTGAAGGTTTGAATAATGAGCAGTTCTTC
TRBV10-1	TRBJ2-1	NA	few	CASSAGVNEQFF	TGCGCCAGCAGTGCGGGGGTCAATGAGCAGTTCTTC
TRBV7-7	TRBJ2-3	NA	NA	CASSPLAPGGPDTQYF	TGTGCTAGCAGCCCCCTAGCGCCAGGGGGGCCAGATACGCAGTATTTT
TRBV28	TRBJ1-3	TRBD1	NA	CASSSYRGSGNTIYF	TGTGCCAGCAGTTCATACAGGGGATCTGGAAACACCATATATTTT
TRBV6-5	TRBJ1-1	NA	NA	CASSYPGTQNTEAFF	TGTGCCAGCAGTTATCCCGGGACCCAGAACACTGAAGCTTTCTTT
TRBV5-4	TRBJ2-7	NA	few	CASSLEYEQYF	TGTGCCAGCAGCTTGGAGTACGAGCAGTACTTC
TRBV7-6	TRBJ2-1	NA	NA	CASSPDTQVSNEQFF	TGTGCCAGCAGCCCAGACACCCAGGTCTCCAATGAGCAGTTCTTC
TRBV4-3	TRBJ2-3	TRBD2	NA	CASSQDWTSGSSSDTQYF	TGCGCCAGCAGCCAAGATTGGACTAGCGGGAGTTCATCGGATACGCAGTATTTT
TRBV2	TRBJ2-7	TRBD2	NA	CASKATVVAGVVPSYEQYF	TGTGCCAGCAAGGCAACGGTGGTAGCGGGAGTCGTCCCCTCCTACGAGCAGTACTTC
TRBV2	TRBJ2-7	NA	medium-sized	CASRSVTNEQYF	TGTGCCAGCAGGTCAGTTACCAACGAGCAGTACTTC
TRBV6-1	TRBJ2-1	NA	few	CASSAGEVNEQFF	TGTGCCAGCAGTGCCGGGGAGGTAAATGAGCAGTTCTTC
TRBV28	TRBJ1-5	NA	few	CASSPGVQPQHF	TGTGCCAGCAGTCCAGGGGTTCAGCCCCAGCATTTT
TRBV28	TRBJ2-7	TRBD1	NA	CASSPLGQGLDEQYF	TGTGCCAGCAGCCCCCTTGGACAGGGCCTCGACGAGCAGTACTTC
TRBV30	TRBJ1-2	NA	few	CAWREQGVYGYTF	TGTGCCTGGAGAGAACAGGGAGTCTATGGCTACACCTTC
TRBV19	TRBJ1-2	NA	NA	CASSIGGAQNYGYTF	TGTGCCAGTAGTATAGGAGGGGCACAAAACTATGGCTACACCTTC
TRBV6-5	TRBJ1-1	NA	NA	CASSYSSMAEAFF	TGTGCCAGCAGTTACTCGAGTATGGCTGAAGCTTTCTTT
TRBV4-1	TRBJ2-1	TRBD2	NA	CASSQLAGGPSNEQFF	TGCGCCAGCAGCCAATTAGCGGGAGGGCCGTCAAATGAGCAGTTCTTC
TRBV4-3	TRBJ1-4	NA	NA	CASSQELSTATNEKLFF	TGCGCCAGCAGCCAAGAACTTTCGACAGCAACTAATGAAAAACTGTTTTTT
TRBV4-1	TRBJ2-5	NA	NA	CASSQDGGEETQYF	TGCGCCAGCAGCCAAGATGGAGGGGAGGAGACCCAGTACTTC